The next 20 T cell receptor beta chains were all read from a single sample in a study of T cells expressing NK-cell markers. TCRdb reprocessed the 5' RACE reads and stores each CDR3 protein as one record, lacking DNA. The listing contains about 160,000 distinct CDR3 sequences. Sequencing was performed on blood T cells: a sorted CD56 or NKG2C T cell subset, CD4+ or CD8+ T cells, or bulk PBMC T cells (not recorded which). Every receptor here comes from a man between 18 and 69 years old in good health.

V and J are TRBV5-6 and TRBJ2-3; TCRdb designates TRBD2, a call that cannot be tested without DNA. Germline lookup yields CDR1 SGHDT and CDR2 YYEEEE. The CDR3 has 16 amino acids. This CDR3 is CASSPLAGGLTDTQYF. Using reference TRBV5-6 and TRBJ2-3 for the parts outside the CDR3, the full variable domain is DAGVTQSPTHLIKTRGQQVTLRCSPKSGHDTVSWYQQALGQGPQFIFQYYEEEERQRGNFPDRFSGHQFPNYSSELNVNALLLGDSALYLCASSPLAGGLTDTQYFGPGTRLTVL.

The V call is TRBV3-1, the J call TRBJ2-5; TCRdb picks TRBD1, but there is no DNA to check that call. Germline V CDR1 and CDR2: LGHDT, YNNKEL (reference sequence). The CDR3 runs 17 residues. The CDR3 spells CASSQDWGQGAAETQYF.

This chain links TRBV27 with TRBJ2-1; TCRdb selects TRBD1, and the lack of DNA leaves this call unchecked. The length of the CDR3 is 12 residues. Per the germline V gene, CDR1 is MNHEY and CDR2 is SMNVEV (reference sequence). The CDR3 reads CASSLYGGYEFF.

The chain joins TRBV6-5 to TRBJ1-2. This CDR3 contains 15 residues. Per germline, CDR1 MNHEY and CDR2 SVGAGI. The CDR3 here is CASSYLIDSEYGYTF.

The genes are TRBV7-9 and TRBJ2-5; TCRdb selects TRBD2, and the lack of DNA leaves this call unchecked. Germline loops: CDR1 SEHNR, CDR2 FQNEAQ (reference sequence). The CDR3 sequence is 14 residues long. The CDR3 region is CASSSPSPPETQYF.

The chain is built from TRBV12-3 or TRBV12-4 and TRBJ2-1; TCRdb selects TRBD1, and the lack of DNA leaves this call unchecked. The length of the CDR3 is 17 residues. Here the CDR3 reads CASSFMYGAVFYNEQFF.

The rearrangement joins TRBV20-1 to TRBJ2-7; the TCRdb D gene call, TRBD2, has no DNA to confirm it. CDR1 and CDR2 from the germline V gene are DFQATT and SNEGSKA (reference sequence). The CDR3 has 16 residues. The CDR3 protein is CSARDFTSGSSYEQYF.

This rearrangement joins TRBV15 to TRBJ1-2; the TCRdb D gene call, TRBD1, has no DNA to confirm it. The CDR3 has 13 residues. Germline-derived CDR1 and CDR2 are LNHNV and YYDKDF (reference sequence). CDR3 amino acids: CATSQQGKDGYTF.

The chain uses TRBV2 and TRBJ2-7; TCRdb lists TRBD1, though no DNA is available to test this call. The germline CDR1 and CDR2 sequences are SNHLY and FYNNEI. The CDR3 has 15 amino acids. This chain's CDR3 is CASSHGQGAFDEQYF.

V gene TRBV20-1 combines with J gene TRBJ2-7; the D call from TCRdb, TRBD1, cannot be confirmed without DNA. The CDR3 is made up of 13 amino acids. Germline loops: CDR1 DFQATT, CDR2 SNEGSKA (reference sequence). CDR3 amino acids: CSARDRLRDEQYF.

The chain carries TRBV4-1 and TRBJ2-5; TCRdb selects TRBD1, and the lack of DNA leaves this call unchecked. The germline CDR1 and CDR2 sequences are MGHRA and YSYEKL. The CDR3 is 17 amino acids. CDR3 in amino acids: CASSQEGQGEIGETQYF.

The CDR3: CASSAGTSGGATRETQYF. The chain has TRBV6-1 and TRBJ2-5; TCRdb's D call, TRBD2, is unchecked because there is no DNA. In germline, CDR1 is MNHNS, CDR2 SASEGT. The CDR3 sequence is 18 residues long.

The chain has TRBV12-3 or TRBV12-4 and TRBJ1-5; TCRdb reports TRBD1, a call that lacks DNA to check it against. The CDR3 has 15 residues. The CDR3 reads CASSQGNSRNQPQHF.

The chain combines TRBV6-2 or TRBV6-3 with TRBJ2-1; the D gene TCRdb calls, TRBD2, cannot be checked with no DNA. The CDR3 runs 14 residues. Germline assignment: CDR1 MNHEY and CDR2 SVGEGT. The CDR3 loop reads CASSPLGSPGEQFF.

The chain employs TRBV4-1 and TRBJ2-7; TCRdb reports TRBD2, a call that lacks DNA to check it against. CDR1 is MGHRA, CDR2 YSYEKL, per germline. The CDR3 totals 16 residues. The CDR3 is CASSQPPSGGAYEQYF.

The gene calls are TRBV3-1 and TRBJ2-7. This CDR3 is built from 15 residues. The germline V gene encodes CDR1 LGHDT and CDR2 YNNKEL (reference sequence). The CDR3 region is CASSPFRGSSYEQYF.

V usage is TRBV6-5 and J usage is TRBJ2-1; TCRdb's D call of TRBD2 is untestable without DNA. Germline assignment: CDR1 MNHEY and CDR2 SVGAGI. The CDR3 is made up of 14 amino acids. The CDR3 protein is CASSYSGEGYEQFF.

The gene calls are TRBV7-9 and TRBJ2-5; with no DNA, the TCRdb D assignment of TRBD1 cannot be verified. The germline V gene has CDR1 SEHNR and CDR2 FQNEAQ (reference sequence). CDR3 size: 15 residues. CDR3 amino acids: CASSNRAGETETQYF.

The CDR3 spells CASSHHGLGQPQHF. This chain links TRBV3-1 with TRBJ1-5. This CDR3 is 14 amino acids long. The V gene's germline CDR1 is LGHDT and CDR2 YNNKEL (reference sequence).

This sequence joins TRBV13 and TRBJ2-3. The CDR3 has 15 residues. Germline CDR1 reads PRHDT; CDR2 reads FYEKMQ (reference sequence). CDR3 amino acids: CASSLNTPVTDTQYF. Together with reference TRBV13 and TRBJ2-3, the CDR3 gives the full variable domain: AAGVIQSPRHLIKEKRETATLKCYPIPRHDTVYWYQQGPGQDPQFLISFYEKMQSDKGSIPDRFSAQQFSDYHSELNMSSLELGDSALYFCASSLNTPVTDTQYFGPGTRLTVL.